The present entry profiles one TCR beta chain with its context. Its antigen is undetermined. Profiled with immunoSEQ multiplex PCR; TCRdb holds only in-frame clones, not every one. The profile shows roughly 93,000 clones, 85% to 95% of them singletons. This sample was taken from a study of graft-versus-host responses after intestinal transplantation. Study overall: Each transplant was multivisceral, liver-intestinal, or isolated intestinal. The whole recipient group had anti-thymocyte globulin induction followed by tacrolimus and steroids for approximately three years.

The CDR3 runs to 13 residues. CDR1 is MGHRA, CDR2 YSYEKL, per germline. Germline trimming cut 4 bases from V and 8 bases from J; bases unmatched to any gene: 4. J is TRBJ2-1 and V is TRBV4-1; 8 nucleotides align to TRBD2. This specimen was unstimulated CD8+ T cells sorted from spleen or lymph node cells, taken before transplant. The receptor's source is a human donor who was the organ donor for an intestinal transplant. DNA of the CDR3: TGCGCCAGCAGCCCGGGAGGGGCCGATGAGCAGTTCTTC. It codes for CASSPGGADEQFF.